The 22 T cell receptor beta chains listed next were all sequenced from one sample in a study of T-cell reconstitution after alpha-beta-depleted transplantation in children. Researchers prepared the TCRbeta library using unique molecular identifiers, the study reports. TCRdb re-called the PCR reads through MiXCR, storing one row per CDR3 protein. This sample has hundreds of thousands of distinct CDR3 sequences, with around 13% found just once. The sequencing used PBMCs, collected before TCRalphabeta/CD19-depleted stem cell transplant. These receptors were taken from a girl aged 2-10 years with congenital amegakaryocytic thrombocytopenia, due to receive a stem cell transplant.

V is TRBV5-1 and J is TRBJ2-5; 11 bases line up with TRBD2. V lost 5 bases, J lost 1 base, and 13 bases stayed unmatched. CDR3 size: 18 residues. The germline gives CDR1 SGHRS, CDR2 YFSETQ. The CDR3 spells CASRLRLAGRSAQETQYF. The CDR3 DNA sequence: TGCGCCAGCAGACTACGACTAGCGGGACGTAGTGCCCAAGAGACCCAGTACTTC. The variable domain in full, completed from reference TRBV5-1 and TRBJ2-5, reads KAGVTQTPRYLIKTRGQQVTLSCSPISGHRSVSWYQQTPGQGLQFLFEYFSETQRNKGNFPGRFSGRQFSNSRSEMNVSTLELGDSALYLCASRLRLAGRSAQETQYFGPGTRLLVL.

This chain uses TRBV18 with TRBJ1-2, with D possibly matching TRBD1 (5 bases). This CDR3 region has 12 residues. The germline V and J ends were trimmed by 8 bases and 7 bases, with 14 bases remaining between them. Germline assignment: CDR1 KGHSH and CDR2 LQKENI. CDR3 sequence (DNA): TGTGCCAGCACCAGACAGAATCTTGGCTACACCTTC. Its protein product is CASTRQNLGYTF.

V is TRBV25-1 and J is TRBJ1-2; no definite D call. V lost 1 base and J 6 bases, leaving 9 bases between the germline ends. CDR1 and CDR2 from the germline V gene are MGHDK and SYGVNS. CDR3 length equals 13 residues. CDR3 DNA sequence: TGTGCCAGCAGTGAATCGATTAAGAATGGCTACACCTTC. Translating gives CASSESIKNGYTF.

DNA of the CDR3: TGTGCCACAACCAGTGGAGGGGGGGACTATGGCTACACCTTC. Residues: CATTSGGGDYGYTF. The chain combines TRBV6-1 with TRBJ1-2; D is possibly TRBD1 (6 bases). Trimming shortened V by 10 bases and J by 3 bases, and 18 bases separated the two germline ends. From germline, CDR1 is MNHNS and CDR2 SASEGT. This CDR3 spans 14 amino acids.

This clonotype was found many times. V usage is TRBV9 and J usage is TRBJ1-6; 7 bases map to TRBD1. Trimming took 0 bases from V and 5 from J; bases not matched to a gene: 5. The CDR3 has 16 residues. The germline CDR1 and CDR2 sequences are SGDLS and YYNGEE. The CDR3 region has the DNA TGTGCCAGCAGCGTAGAGGGACAGCCTAATAATTCACCCCTCCACTTT. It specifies CASSVEGQPNNSPLHF.

In nucleotides, the CDR3 is TGTGCCAGCTCACCACCGCTAGCGGGATGGCAAACCGGGGAGCTGTTTTTT. Encoded protein: CASSPPLAGWQTGELFF. V is TRBV18 and J is TRBJ2-2; TRBD2 aligns across 9 bases. The CDR3 contains 17 residues. The ends lost 0 bases at V and 5 bases at J; junction bases unmatched: 7. Germline loops: CDR1 KGHSH, CDR2 LQKENI.

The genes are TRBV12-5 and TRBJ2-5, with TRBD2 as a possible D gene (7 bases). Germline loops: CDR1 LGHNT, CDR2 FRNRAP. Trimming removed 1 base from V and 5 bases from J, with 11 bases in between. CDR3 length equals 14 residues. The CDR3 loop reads CASGLETGGETQYF. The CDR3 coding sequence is TGTGCTAGTGGTTTGGAAACGGGGGGCGAGACCCAGTACTTC.

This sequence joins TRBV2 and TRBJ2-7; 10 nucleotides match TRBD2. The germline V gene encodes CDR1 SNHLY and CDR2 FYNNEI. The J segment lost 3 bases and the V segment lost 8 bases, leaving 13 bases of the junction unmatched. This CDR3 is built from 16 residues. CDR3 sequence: CASRLPLAGGDYEQYF. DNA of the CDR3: TGTGCCAGCCGCTTGCCCTTAGCGGGAGGAGACTACGAGCAGTACTTC.

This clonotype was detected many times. CDR3: CSASRRGEQYF. CDR3 nucleotides: TGCAGTGCTAGTAGACGAGGCGAGCAGTACTTC. The chain uses TRBV20-1 and TRBJ2-7, with D hard to call. Germline-derived CDR1 and CDR2 are DFQATT and SNEGSKA (reference sequence). Trimming removed 3 bases at V and 6 bases at J, with 9 bases between. The CDR3 covers 11 residues.

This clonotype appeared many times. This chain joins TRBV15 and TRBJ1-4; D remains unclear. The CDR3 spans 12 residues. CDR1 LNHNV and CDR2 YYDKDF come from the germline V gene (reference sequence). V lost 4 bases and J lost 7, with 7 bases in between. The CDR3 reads CATSKGGEKLFF. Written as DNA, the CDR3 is TGTGCCACCAGCAAGGGTGGTGAAAAACTGTTTTTT.

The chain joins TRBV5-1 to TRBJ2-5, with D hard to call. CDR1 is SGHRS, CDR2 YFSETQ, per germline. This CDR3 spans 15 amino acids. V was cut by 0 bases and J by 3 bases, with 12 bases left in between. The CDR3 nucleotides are TGCGCCAGCAGCTTGGCGCCTATTAACGAAGAGACCCAGTACTTC. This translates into CASSLAPINEETQYF.

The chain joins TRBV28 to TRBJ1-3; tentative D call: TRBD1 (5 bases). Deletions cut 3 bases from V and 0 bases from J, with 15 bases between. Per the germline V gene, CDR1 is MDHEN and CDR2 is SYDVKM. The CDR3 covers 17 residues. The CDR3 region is CASSFNLGDYSGNTIYF. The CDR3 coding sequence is TGTGCCAGCAGTTTTAATTTGGGGGACTACTCTGGAAACACCATATATTTT.

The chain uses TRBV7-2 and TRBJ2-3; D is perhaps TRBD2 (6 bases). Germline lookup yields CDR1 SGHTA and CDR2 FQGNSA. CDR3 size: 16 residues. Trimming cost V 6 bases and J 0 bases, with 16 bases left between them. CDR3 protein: CASSLRAGPSTDTQYF. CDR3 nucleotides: TGTGCCAGCAGTCTCCGAGCGGGCCCAAGCACAGATACGCAGTATTTT. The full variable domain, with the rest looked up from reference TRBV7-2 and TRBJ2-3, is GAGVSQSPSNKVTEKGKDVELRCDPISGHTALYWYRQSLGQGLEFLIYFQGNSAPDKSGLPSDRFSAERTGGSVSTLTIQRTQQEDSAVYLCASSLRAGPSTDTQYFGPGTRLTVL.

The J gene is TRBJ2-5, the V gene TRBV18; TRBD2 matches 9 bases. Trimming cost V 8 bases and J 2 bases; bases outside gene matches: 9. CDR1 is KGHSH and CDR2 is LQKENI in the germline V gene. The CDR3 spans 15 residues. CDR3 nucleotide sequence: TGTGCCAGCAGACTTAGCGGGAGCGATCAAGAGACCCAGTACTTC. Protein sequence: CASRLSGSDQETQYF.

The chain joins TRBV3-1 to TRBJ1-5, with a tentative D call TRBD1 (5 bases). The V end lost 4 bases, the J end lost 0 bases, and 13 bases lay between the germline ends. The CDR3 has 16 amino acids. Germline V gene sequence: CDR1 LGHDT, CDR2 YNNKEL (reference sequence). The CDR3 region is CASSPGPPYSNQPQHF. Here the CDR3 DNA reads TGTGCCAGCAGCCCGGGACCGCCGTATAGCAATCAGCCCCAGCATTTT.

The CDR3 nucleotides are TGTGCCAGCAGCTCCAACCGTGCCAGTGCTAATGAAAAACTGTTTTTT. This translates into CASSSNRASANEKLFF. This rearrangement joins TRBV11-2 to TRBJ1-4; D is undetermined. The CDR3 extends over 16 amino acids. V was clipped by 4 bases and J by 3 bases, with 15 bases between them. The germline CDR1 and CDR2 sequences are SGHAT and FQNNGV.

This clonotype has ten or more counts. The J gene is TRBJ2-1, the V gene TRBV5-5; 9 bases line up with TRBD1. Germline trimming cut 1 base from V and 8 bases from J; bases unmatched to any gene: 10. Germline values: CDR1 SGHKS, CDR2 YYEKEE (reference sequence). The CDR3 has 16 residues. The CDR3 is CASSLSMGQGRHEQFF. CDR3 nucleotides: TGTGCCAGCAGCTTGTCTATGGGACAGGGCCGTCATGAGCAGTTCTTC.

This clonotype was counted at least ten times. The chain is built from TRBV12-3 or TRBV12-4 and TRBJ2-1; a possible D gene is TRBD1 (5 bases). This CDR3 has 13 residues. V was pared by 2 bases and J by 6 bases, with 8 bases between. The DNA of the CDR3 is TGTGCCAGCAGTTTAAGCAGGGTCAATGAGCAGTTCTTC. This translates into CASSLSRVNEQFF.

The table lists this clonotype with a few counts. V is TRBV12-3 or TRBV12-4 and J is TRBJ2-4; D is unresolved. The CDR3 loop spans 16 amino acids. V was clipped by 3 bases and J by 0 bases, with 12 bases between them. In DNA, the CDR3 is TGTGCCAGCAGTTTCTACCGTGGCGGAGCCAAAAACATTCAGTACTTC. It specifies CASSFYRGGAKNIQYF.

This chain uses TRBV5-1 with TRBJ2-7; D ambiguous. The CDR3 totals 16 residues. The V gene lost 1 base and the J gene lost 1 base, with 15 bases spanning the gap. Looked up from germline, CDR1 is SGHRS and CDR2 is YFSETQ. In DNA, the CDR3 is TGCGCCAGCAGCTTGAGGTTGTCAGGCGTGTCCTACGAGCAGTACTTC. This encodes CASSLRLSGVSYEQYF. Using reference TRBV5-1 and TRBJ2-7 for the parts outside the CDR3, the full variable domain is KAGVTQTPRYLIKTRGQQVTLSCSPISGHRSVSWYQQTPGQGLQFLFEYFSETQRNKGNFPGRFSGRQFSNSRSEMNVSTLELGDSALYLCASSLRLSGVSYEQYFGPGTRLTVT.

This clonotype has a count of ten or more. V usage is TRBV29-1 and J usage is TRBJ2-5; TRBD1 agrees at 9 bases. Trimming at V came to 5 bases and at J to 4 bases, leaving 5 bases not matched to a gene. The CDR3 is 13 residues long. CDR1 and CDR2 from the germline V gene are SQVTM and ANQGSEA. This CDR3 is CSVRTGELETQYF. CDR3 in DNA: TGCAGCGTTCGGACAGGGGAGTTAGAGACCCAGTACTTC.

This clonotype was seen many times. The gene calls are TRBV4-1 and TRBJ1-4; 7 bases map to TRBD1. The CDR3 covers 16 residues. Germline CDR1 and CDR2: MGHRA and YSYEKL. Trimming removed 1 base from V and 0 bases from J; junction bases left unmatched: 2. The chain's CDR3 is CASSQAGQATNEKLFF. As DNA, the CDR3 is TGCGCCAGCAGCCAAGCTGGACAGGCAACTAATGAAAAACTGTTTTTT.